This TCR beta chain was obtained from a study of shared clonotypes between healthy human individuals. The trim removed 3 bases at V and 5 bases at J, leaving 10 bases unmatched. CDR1 is MNHEY and CDR2 is SMNVEV in the germline V gene (reference sequence). The CDR3 is 16 residues long. TCRdb's copy holds only in-frame clones and misses some; the assay was immunoSEQ multiplex PCR. Among about a million clones listed, approximately 80% were seen once. The rearrangement joins TRBV27 to TRBJ2-5; 9 bases fit TRBD2. The sequenced sample consisted of memory CD4+ T cells sorted from blood. This sample's subset: CD45RA-negative fraction. The sequence derives from a young man in good health. The CDR3 nucleotides are TGTGCCAGCAGTTTGAGAGGCGGGAGGGCTGGTGAGACCCAGTACTTC. It is translated as CASSLRGGRAGETQYF.